This T cell receptor (beta chain) was sequenced during a study of T cells expressing NK-cell markers. Study-level information: The study sequenced eight donors, seven HCMV-seropositive and one seronegative.

In generating TCR beta cDNA, 5'RACE template switching with UMIs was used. TCRdb reworked the 5' RACE reads into one entry per CDR3 protein, no DNA. This repertoire comprises some 600,000 distinct CDR3 sequences; its ten largest clones make up 3.5% to 4.5%. Comment on this clonotype: The antigen is unknown.

This CDR3 is 14 amino acids long. Study-wide results and limits: Dominant NKG2C+ clonotypes made up roughly 1.0-7.0% of CD8+ T cells in roughly 6 donors. The CD3+CD56-NKG2C+ fraction was also led by these clonotypes in a few donors.

What was sequenced was blood T cells: a sorted CD56 or NKG2C T cell subset, CD4+ or CD8+ T cells, or bulk PBMC T cells (not recorded which). The chain couples TRBV12-3 or TRBV12-4 to TRBJ2-5. The source is a man aged 18 to 30 in good health. The CDR3 is CASGSGTAQETQYF.